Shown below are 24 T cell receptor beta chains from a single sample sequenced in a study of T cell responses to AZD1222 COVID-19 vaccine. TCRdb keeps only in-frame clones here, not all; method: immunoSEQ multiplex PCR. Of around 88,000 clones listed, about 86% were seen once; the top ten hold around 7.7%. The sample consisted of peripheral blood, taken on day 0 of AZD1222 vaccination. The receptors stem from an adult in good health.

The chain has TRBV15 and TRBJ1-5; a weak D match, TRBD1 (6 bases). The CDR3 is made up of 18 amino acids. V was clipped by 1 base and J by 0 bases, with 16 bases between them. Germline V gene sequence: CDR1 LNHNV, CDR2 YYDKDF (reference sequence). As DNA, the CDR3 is TGTGCCACCAGCAGAGGTCCGGGACAAGAATATAGCAATCAGCCCCAGCATTTT. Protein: CATSRGPGQEYSNQPQHF.

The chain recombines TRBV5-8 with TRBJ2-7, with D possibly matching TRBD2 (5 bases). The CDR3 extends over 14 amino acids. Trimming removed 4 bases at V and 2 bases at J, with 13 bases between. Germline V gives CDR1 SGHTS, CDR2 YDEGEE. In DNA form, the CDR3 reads TGTGCCAGCAGCCGGGGTGGAGGAGCCTACGAGCAGTACTTC. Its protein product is CASSRGGGAYEQYF.

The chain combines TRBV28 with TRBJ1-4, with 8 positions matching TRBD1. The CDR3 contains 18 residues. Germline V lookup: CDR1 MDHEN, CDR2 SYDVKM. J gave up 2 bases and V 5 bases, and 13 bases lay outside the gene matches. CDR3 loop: CASSPPTAGGITNEKLFF. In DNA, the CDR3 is TGTGCCAGCAGTCCCCCGACGGCAGGGGGCATCACTAATGAAAAACTGTTTTTT.

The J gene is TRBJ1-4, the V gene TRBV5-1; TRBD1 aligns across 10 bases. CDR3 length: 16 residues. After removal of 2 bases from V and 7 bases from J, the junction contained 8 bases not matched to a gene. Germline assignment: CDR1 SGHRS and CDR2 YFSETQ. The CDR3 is CASSLNPTGGSEKLFF. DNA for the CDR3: TGCGCCAGCAGCTTAAACCCGACAGGGGGCAGTGAAAAACTGTTTTTT.

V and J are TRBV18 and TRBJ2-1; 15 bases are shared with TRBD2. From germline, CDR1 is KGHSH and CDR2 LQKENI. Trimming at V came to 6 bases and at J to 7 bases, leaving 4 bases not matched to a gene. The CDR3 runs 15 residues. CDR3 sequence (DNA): TGTGCCAGCTCTTCAGGGACTAGCGGGAGGAATGAGCAGTTCTTC. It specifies CASSSGTSGRNEQFF.

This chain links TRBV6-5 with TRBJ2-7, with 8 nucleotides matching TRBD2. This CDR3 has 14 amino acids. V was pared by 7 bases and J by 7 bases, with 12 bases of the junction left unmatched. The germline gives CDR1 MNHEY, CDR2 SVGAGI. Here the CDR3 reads CASTTGGRNWEQYF. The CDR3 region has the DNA TGTGCCAGCACCACGGGAGGGCGTAATTGGGAGCAGTACTTC.

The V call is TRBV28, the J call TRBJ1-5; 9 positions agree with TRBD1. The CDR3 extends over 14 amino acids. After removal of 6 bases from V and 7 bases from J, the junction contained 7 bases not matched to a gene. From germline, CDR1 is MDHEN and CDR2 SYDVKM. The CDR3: CASRAGTGKQPQHF. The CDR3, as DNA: TGTGCCAGCAGAGCCGGGACAGGGAAACAGCCCCAGCATTTT.

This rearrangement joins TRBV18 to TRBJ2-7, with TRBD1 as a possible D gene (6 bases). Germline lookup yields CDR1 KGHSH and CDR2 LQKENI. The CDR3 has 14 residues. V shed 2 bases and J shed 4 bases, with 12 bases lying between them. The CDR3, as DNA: TGTGCCAGCTCACCAGGGGGCAGTATTTACGAGCAGTACTTC. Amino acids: CASSPGGSIYEQYF.

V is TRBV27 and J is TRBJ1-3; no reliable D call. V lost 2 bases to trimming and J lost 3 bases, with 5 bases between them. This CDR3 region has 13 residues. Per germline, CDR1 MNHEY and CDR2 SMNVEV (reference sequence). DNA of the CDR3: TGTGCCAGCAGTTTAGGATTTGGAAACACCATATATTTT. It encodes CASSLGFGNTIYF.

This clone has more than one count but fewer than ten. The CDR3 sequence: CASSLKTGGLYEQYF. The CDR3 DNA sequence: TGTGCCAGCAGCCTAAAAACCGGCGGACTCTACGAGCAGTACTTC. The chain employs TRBV7-3 and TRBJ2-7; tentatively, D is TRBD2 (5 bases). This CDR3 contains 15 residues. The V gene's germline CDR1 is SGHTA and CDR2 FQGTGA. Deletions cut 5 bases from V and 3 bases from J, with 17 bases between.

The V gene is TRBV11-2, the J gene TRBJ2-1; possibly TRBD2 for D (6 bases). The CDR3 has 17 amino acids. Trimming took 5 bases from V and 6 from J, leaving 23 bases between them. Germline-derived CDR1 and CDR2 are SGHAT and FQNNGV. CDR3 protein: CASSVTIGSIFPNEQFF. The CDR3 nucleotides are TGTGCCAGCAGCGTGACGATCGGGAGTATTTTTCCCAATGAGCAGTTCTTC.

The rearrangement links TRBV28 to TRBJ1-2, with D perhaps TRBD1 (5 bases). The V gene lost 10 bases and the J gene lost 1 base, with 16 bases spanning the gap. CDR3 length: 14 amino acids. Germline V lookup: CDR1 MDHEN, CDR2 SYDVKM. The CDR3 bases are TGTGCCACCTATCAGGGATCCCTTAACTATGGCTACACCTTC. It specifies CATYQGSLNYGYTF.

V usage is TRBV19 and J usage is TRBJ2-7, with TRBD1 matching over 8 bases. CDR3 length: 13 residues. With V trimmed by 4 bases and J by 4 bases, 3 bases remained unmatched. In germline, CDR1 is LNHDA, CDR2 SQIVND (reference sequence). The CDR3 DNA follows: TGTGCCAGTAGTACGACAGGGGAGTACGAGCAGTACTTC. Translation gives CASSTTGEYEQYF.

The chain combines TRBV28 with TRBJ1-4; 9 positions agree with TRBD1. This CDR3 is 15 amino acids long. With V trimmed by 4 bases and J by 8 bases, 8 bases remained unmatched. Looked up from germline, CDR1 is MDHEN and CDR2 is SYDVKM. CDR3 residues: CASSSPGTGNEKLFF. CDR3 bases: TGTGCCAGCAGTTCTCCCGGGACAGGGAACGAAAAACTGTTTTTT.

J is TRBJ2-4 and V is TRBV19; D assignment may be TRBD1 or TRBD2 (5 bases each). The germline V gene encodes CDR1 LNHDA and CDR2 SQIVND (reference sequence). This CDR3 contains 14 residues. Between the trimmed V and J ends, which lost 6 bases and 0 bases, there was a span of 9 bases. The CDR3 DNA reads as TGTGCCAGTAGCCTAGGGACAGCCAAAAACATTCAGTACTTC. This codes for CASSLGTAKNIQYF.

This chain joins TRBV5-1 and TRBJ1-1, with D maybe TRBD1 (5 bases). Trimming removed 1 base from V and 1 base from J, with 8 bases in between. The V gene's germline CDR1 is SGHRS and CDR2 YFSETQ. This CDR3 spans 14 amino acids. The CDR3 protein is CASSLRGANTEAFF. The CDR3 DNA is TGCGCCAGCAGCTTGCGAGGGGCGAACACTGAAGCTTTCTTT.

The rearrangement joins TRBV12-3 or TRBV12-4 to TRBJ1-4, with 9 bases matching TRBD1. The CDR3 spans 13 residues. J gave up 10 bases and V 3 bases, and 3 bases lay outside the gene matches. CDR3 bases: TGTGCCAGCAGTTTGGGACAGGGAGTAAAACTGTTTTTT. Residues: CASSLGQGVKLFF.

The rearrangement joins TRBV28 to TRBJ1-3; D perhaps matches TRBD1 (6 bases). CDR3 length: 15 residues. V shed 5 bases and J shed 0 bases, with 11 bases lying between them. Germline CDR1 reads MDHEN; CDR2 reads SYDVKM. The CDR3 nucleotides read TGTGCCAGCAGTCCGGACAGCCGCTCTGGAAACACCATATATTTT. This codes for CASSPDSRSGNTIYF.

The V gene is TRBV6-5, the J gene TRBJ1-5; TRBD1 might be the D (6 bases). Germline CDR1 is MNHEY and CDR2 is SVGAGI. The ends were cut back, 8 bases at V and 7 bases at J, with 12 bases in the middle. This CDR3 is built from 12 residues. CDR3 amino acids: CASAGEGQPQHF. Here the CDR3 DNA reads TGTGCCAGCGCAGGGGAGGGACAGCCCCAGCATTTT.

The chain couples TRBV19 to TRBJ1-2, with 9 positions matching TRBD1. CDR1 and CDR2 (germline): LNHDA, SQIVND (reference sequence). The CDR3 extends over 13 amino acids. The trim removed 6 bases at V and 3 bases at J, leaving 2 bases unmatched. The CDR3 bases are TGTGCCAGTAGCGACAGGGGGGACTATGGCTACACCTTC. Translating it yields CASSDRGDYGYTF.

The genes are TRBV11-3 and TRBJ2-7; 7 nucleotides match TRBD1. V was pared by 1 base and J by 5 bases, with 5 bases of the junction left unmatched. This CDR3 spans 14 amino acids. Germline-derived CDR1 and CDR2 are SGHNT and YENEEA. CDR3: CASSLGQGRNEQYF. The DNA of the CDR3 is TGTGCCAGCAGCTTAGGACAGGGTAGAAACGAGCAGTACTTC.

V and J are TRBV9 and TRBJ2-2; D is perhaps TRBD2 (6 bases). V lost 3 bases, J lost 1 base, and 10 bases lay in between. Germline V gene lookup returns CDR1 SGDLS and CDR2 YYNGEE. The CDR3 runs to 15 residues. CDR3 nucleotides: TGTGCCAGCAGCGGCGGGACGGTGAACACCGGGGAGCTGTTTTTT. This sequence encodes CASSGGTVNTGELFF.

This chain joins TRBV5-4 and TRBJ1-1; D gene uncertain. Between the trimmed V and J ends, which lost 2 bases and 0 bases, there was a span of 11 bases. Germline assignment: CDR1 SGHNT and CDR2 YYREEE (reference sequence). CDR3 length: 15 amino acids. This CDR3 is CASSLPAGVNTEAFF. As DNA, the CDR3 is TGTGCCAGCAGCTTACCCGCTGGGGTGAACACTGAAGCTTTCTTT.

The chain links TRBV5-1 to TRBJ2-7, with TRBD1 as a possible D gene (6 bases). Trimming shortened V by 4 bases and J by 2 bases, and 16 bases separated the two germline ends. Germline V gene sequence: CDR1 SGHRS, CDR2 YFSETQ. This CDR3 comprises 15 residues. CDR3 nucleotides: TGCGCCAGCAGCCCTGGGGGAACAGGGACCTACGAGCAGTACTTC. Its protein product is CASSPGGTGTYEQYF.